These 12 T cell receptor beta chains were all obtained from the same sample, sequenced in a study of regulatory T cells in long-lasting Graves disease. Regarding time point: newly diagnosed GD, antithyroid drugs for less than 3 months. There was RNA extracted from PBMCs, and the TCR library was made from it. The TCR beta library used iRepertoire HTBI primers with Arm-PCR amplification of CDR3. TCRdb ran MiXCR on the multiplex PCR reads and lists one entry per CDR3 protein. The table records 500,000 or so distinct CDR3 sequences, approximately 16% of them present only once. These sequences were also reported in another study, on T cells in Graves' hyperthyroidism and ophthalmopathy.

This specimen was peripheral blood mononuclear cells (PBMCs), taken at new diagnosis, from a patient treated with antithyroid drugs. The receptors were gathered from a middle-aged woman with Graves disease.

This clonotype was picked up one time. Possible read error: a much larger clone is one base away. The chain couples TRBV6-2 or TRBV6-3 to TRBJ1-1; the D gene is possibly TRBD1 (6 bases). CDR1 is MNHEY, CDR2 SVGEGT, per germline. This CDR3 region has 15 residues. The germline V and J ends were trimmed by 2 bases and 3 bases, with 13 bases remaining between them. CDR3 DNA sequence: TGTGCCAGCAGTTACACCGGGGCAGGGGACACTGAAGCTTTCTTT. Translating it yields CASSYTGAGDTEAFF.

This clonotype has just a few counts. The gene calls are TRBV30 and TRBJ2-5; TRBD1 is a possible D gene (5 bases). CDR1 and CDR2 from the germline V gene are GTSNPN and SVGIG (reference sequence). This CDR3 spans 11 amino acids. V was pared by 8 bases and J by 3 bases, with 10 bases between. This chain's CDR3 is CAGQGEETQYF. The DNA of the CDR3 is TGTGCCGGTCAGGGTGAAGAGACCCAGTACTTC. Drawing the rest from reference TRBV30 and TRBJ2-5, the complete variable domain is SQTIHQWPATLVQPVGSPLSLECTVEGTSNPNLYWYRQAAGRGLQLLFYSVGIGQISSEVPQNLSASRPQDRQFILSSKKLLLSDSGFYLCAGQGEETQYFGPGTRLLVL.

The chain's CDR3 is CSASPAGGARYEQYF. The CDR3 nucleotides read TGCAGTGCTAGTCCTGCCGGGGGGGCCCGCTACGAGCAGTACTTC. V is TRBV20-1 and J is TRBJ2-7; 8 bases agree with TRBD2. Germline V gene data show CDR1 as DFQATT and CDR2 as SNEGSKA (reference sequence). The V segment lost 3 bases and the J segment 3 bases; nucleotides outside the gene matches: 10. This CDR3 is 15 amino acids long.

As to this clonotype: This may stem from a read error, because a much larger clone lies one nucleotide away. The chain carries TRBV7-9 and TRBJ1-4, with 7 bases aligning to TRBD1. Per the germline V gene, CDR1 is SEHNR and CDR2 is FQNEAQ (reference sequence). The CDR3 contains 19 residues. V gave up 8 bases and J gave up 6 bases; unmatched junction bases: 24. CDR3 region: CASGPRPFPPGQSDEKLFF. CDR3 bases: TGTGCCAGCGGCCCTAGACCGTTCCCCCCGGGACAGTCAGATGAAAAACTGTTTTTT.

This clonotype was picked up many times. V and J are TRBV6-1 and TRBJ1-1, with TRBD1 matching 10 bases. The J segment lost 1 base and the V segment lost 4 bases, leaving 6 bases of the junction unmatched. This CDR3 spans 16 amino acids. From germline, CDR1 is MNHNS and CDR2 SASEGT. CDR3: CASSGGQGTGNTEAFF. CDR3 nucleotide sequence: TGTGCCAGCAGTGGGGGACAGGGGACGGGGAACACTGAAGCTTTCTTT.

The CDR3 nucleotides read TGTGCCAGCAGCAGAAGCGGCCAGGTTGGAACTGAAGCTTTCTTT. Protein sequence: CASSRSGQVGTEAFF. J is TRBJ1-1 and V is TRBV6-1; D gene unclear. From germline, CDR1 is MNHNS and CDR2 SASEGT. The CDR3 loop spans 15 amino acids. Trimming shortened V by 6 bases and J by 5 bases, and 19 bases separated the two germline ends.

This clonotype was seen a handful of times. This sequence joins TRBV18 and TRBJ1-1, with D uncertain. Looked up from germline, CDR1 is KGHSH and CDR2 is LQKENI. V lost 4 bases to trimming and J lost 1 base, with 7 bases between them. The CDR3 loop spans 13 amino acids. The chain's CDR3 is CASSRDQNTEAFF. CDR3 nucleotide sequence: TGTGCCAGCTCACGAGACCAGAACACTGAAGCTTTCTTT.

The chain employs TRBV11-2 and TRBJ2-6; D uncertain. Between the trimmed V and J ends, which lost 5 bases and 0 bases, there was a span of 11 bases. CDR1 and CDR2 from the germline V gene are SGHAT and FQNNGV. CDR3 length: 16 amino acids. As DNA, the CDR3 is TGTGCCAGCAGCCCCATCAAGCTCTCTGGGGCCAACGTCCTGACTTTC. It translates to CASSPIKLSGANVLTF.

This clonotype was recorded a few times. The CDR3 region is CASSSDLTSGASGETQYF. CDR3 DNA: TGTGCCAGCAGCTCCGACCTGACTAGCGGGGCAAGCGGAGAGACCCAGTACTTC. The rearrangement joins TRBV7-9 to TRBJ2-5, with TRBD2 matching over 11 bases. Germline values: CDR1 SEHNR, CDR2 FQNEAQ (reference sequence). The V segment lost 4 bases and the J segment 4 bases; nucleotides outside the gene matches: 14. This CDR3 comprises 18 residues.

Many counts were recorded for this clonotype. The chain combines TRBV2 with TRBJ2-1; D perhaps matches TRBD1 (6 bases). Trimming pared 6 bases from V and 10 bases from J, leaving 16 bases between. The germline V gene has CDR1 SNHLY and CDR2 FYNNEI. The CDR3 has 13 amino acids. CDR3 coding DNA: TGTGCCAGCAGCGTTGAGGGCAGGGGCGAGCAGTTCTTC. Translated, it gives CASSVEGRGEQFF.

The chain employs TRBV6-1 and TRBJ1-6; the D gene is possibly TRBD1 (6 bases). This CDR3 comprises 15 residues. V was cut by 6 bases and J by 5 bases, with 14 bases left in between. CDR1 and CDR2 from the germline V gene are MNHNS and SASEGT. CDR3 nucleotides: TGTGCCAGCAGCACTACAGGGTTAAATAATTCACCCCTCCACTTT. Protein product: CASSTTGLNNSPLHF.

This clonotype was observed at least ten times. This rearrangement joins TRBV29-1 to TRBJ1-2, with D hard to call. CDR1 SQVTM and CDR2 ANQGSEA come from the germline V gene. The CDR3 runs 13 residues. Trimming left V 4 bases short and J 2 bases short, with 11 bases between. The CDR3 DNA follows: TGCAGCGTTGGTCCGGCGATAAACTATGGCTACACCTTC. This encodes CSVGPAINYGYTF.